This entry concerns a single TCR beta chain. Selected positively for CCR7 and CD45RO-negative, naive CD8 cells excluded terminally differentiated effector memory CD45RA+ cells. The sample is drawn from a study of shared clonotypes between healthy human individuals. On the study more broadly: There were three CD4 naive, three CD4 memory, two CD8 naive and one CD8 memory plates per donor.

Per germline, CDR1 SNHLY and CDR2 FYNNEI. There are 16 residues in the CDR3. V was pared by 4 bases and J by 0 bases, with 13 bases between. In replicate PCRs of sorted subsets, about 220 ng DNA, approximately 32,000 T cell genomes, was used. Clones were sequenced by immunoSEQ multiplex PCR, and TCRdb holds only the in-frame ones, with some missing. Altogether about 2 million clones are present, around 96% being singletons, with the ten largest covering roughly 1.1%. The receptor was isolated from a man aged 18-30 years in good health. Sequenced sample: naive CD8+ T cells sorted from blood. The rearrangement joins TRBV2 to TRBJ1-3; unclear D gene. The CDR3 DNA follows: TGTGCCAGCAGTGGAGGGCAGTCCTTCTCTGGAAACACCATATATTTT. Translated, it gives CASSGGQSFSGNTIYF.